These T cell receptor beta chains were read from a single sample in a study of blood T cell repertoires in COVID-19. Sequencing used immunoSEQ multiplex PCR; TCRdb keeps in-frame clones, though not all of them. Among about 180,000 clones listed, 65% to 85% were seen once. Sequencing was carried out using peripheral blood. These receptors originate from a woman aged 40 to 50 with COVID-19, enrolled during active disease. The CDR3 runs from the conserved cysteine through the conserved F or W. The D gene is left open where the match is weak. Size is stated for part of the rows, as once, few or many counts, or as a class when the clone is expanded.

size	D	V	J	DNA	CDR3
once	TRBD1	TRBV13	TRBJ1-2	TGTGCCAGCAGCTTAGGAGGGACAGGGGCGTACTATGGCTACACCTTC	CASSLGGTGAYYGYTF
-	-	TRBV6-4	TRBJ2-3	TGTGCCAGCAGCGTACTAGATACAGATACGCAGTATTTT	CASSVLDTDTQYF
-	-	TRBV12-3/TRBV12-4	TRBJ1-1	TGTGCCAGCAGCCGGAACACTGAAGCTTTCTTT	CASSRNTEAFF
few	-	TRBV12-5	TRBJ1-5	TGTGCTAGTGTAGCTGCCGGGAACAGACTTCATCAGCCCCAGCATTTT	CASVAAGNRLHQPQHF
-	TRBD2	TRBV10-1	TRBJ2-7	TGCGCCAGCAGTGAGTCAGGTAGCGGGAGAGACGAGCAGTACTTC	CASSESGSGRDEQYF
-	-	TRBV7-8	TRBJ1-3	TGTGCCAGCACTGTGAGGGGAAACACCATATATTTT	CASTVRGNTIYF
once	-	TRBV9	TRBJ1-1	TGTGCCAGCAGCGTAGTTTCGGTCCCGGCAGCGGTGAACACTGAAGCTTTCTTT	CASSVVSVPAAVNTEAFF
-	-	TRBV28	TRBJ1-2	TGTGCCAGCAGCATACCAGTGGGGGGGTTAACTATTTTC	CASSIPVGGLTIF
-	TRBD1	TRBV5-6	TRBJ2-7	TGTGCCAGCAGCACTGAAATCCGGGACAGCTCCTACGAGCAGTACTTC	CASSTEIRDSSYEQYF
-	TRBD1	TRBV7-2	TRBJ1-4	TGTGCCAGCAGCTGGGACAGGGGAACTAATGAAAAACTGTTTTTT	CASSWDRGTNEKLFF
-	TRBD1	TRBV27	TRBJ2-7	TGTGCCGTAGAATATATGGCAGGGGGCGAGCAGTACTTC	CAVEYMAGGEQYF
-	TRBD2	TRBV27	TRBJ2-1	TGTGCCAGCAGTTCCCTAGCGGGAGGCTTGGATGAGCAGTTCTTC	CASSSLAGGLDEQFF
-	-	TRBV10-2	TRBJ1-2	TGCGCCAGCAGTGACGACAGGTTGGGCTACACCTTC	CASSDDRLGYTF
-	-	TRBV6-5	TRBJ1-1	TGTGCCAGCAGTTACTCAGGGAGGGGCACTGAAGCTTTCTTT	CASSYSGRGTEAFF
-	-	TRBV2	TRBJ1-3	TGTGCCAGCAGTGAAATTAGCGCGAGCTCTGGAAACACCATATATTTT	CASSEISASSGNTIYF
-	-	TRBV5-1	TRBJ2-1	TGCGCCAGCAGCTTAGCGGGCCGTGGGGATGAGCAGTTCTTC	CASSLAGRGDEQFF
-	-	TRBV6-5	TRBJ1-5	TGTGCCAGCAGCCCCGAGCCCGATAGCAATCAGCCCCAGCATTTT	CASSPEPDSNQPQHF
-	-	TRBV12-3/TRBV12-4	TRBJ1-5	TGTGCCAGCAGGGGGGGGAGCAATCAGCCCCAGCATTTT	CASRGGSNQPQHF
-	TRBD1	TRBV18	TRBJ1-2	TGTGCCAGCTCACCCGGGACAGGGGGCTATGGCTACACCTTC	CASSPGTGGYGYTF
-	-	TRBV9	TRBJ1-2	TGTGCCAGCAGCGCGTATGGCTACACCTTC	CASSAYGYTF
few	-	TRBV3-1/TRBV3-2	TRBJ2-2	TGTGCCAGCAGCCGGAGGGCCGGGGAGCTGTTTTTT	CASSRRAGELFF
-	TRBD1	TRBV5-1	TRBJ2-1	TGCGCCAGCAGCTTGAGGGACAGGCGAAACTCCTACAATGAGCAGTTCTTC	CASSLRDRRNSYNEQFF
-	-	TRBV5-4	TRBJ1-2	TGTGCCAGCACCTCCCTTAGTCTTGCTGGCTACACCTTC	CASTSLSLAGYTF
few	TRBD1	TRBV11-2	TRBJ2-7	TGTGCCAGCAGCTTAGTACAGGGGGCACGCAGCTCCTACGAGCAGTACTTC	CASSLVQGARSSYEQYF
-	TRBD2	TRBV3-1/TRBV3-2	TRBJ2-7	TGTGCCAGCAGCCAAGGACGGGGCGGGGGAGTCGAGCAGTACTTC	CASSQGRGGGVEQYF
-	TRBD2	TRBV7-8	TRBJ2-1	TGTGCCAGCAGCTTAGGCTCGCGGGGGACCTACAATGAGCAGTTCTTC	CASSLGSRGTYNEQFF
-	-	TRBV12-3/TRBV12-4	TRBJ1-5	TGTGCCAGCACCCAGGCAGACAATCAGCCCCAGCATTTT	CASTQADNQPQHF
once	-	TRBV20-1	TRBJ1-1	TGCAGTGCTAGTAGGCTAACAGCCTGGAACACTGAAGCTTTCTTT	CSASRLTAWNTEAFF
-	TRBD2	TRBV10-3	TRBJ2-5	TGTGCCATCAGATCGGGGGGACCCCAAGAGACCCAGTACTTC	CAIRSGGPQETQYF
few	-	TRBV19	TRBJ1-3	TGTGCCACTGACAGGCGAAACACCATATATTTT	CATDRRNTIYF
-	-	TRBV5-4	TRBJ2-7	TGTGCCAGCAGGGGTTCCGGGGGCTACGAGCAGTACTTC	CASRGSGGYEQYF
once	-	TRBV5-1	TRBJ2-5	TGCGCCAGCAGCTTCGTAGAGACCCAGTACTTC	CASSFVETQYF
-	-	TRBV9	TRBJ2-7	TGTGCCAGCAGCGTAGGGGGCCGGTCCGAGCAGTACTTC	CASSVGGRSEQYF
-	-	TRBV12-3/TRBV12-4	TRBJ1-2	TGTGCCAGCAGTCCTGTCGCAGGGCCAGGCTACACCTTC	CASSPVAGPGYTF
-	TRBD2	TRBV27	TRBJ2-5	TGTGCCAGCAGCTCCATCACCGGGACTAGCCTAGAGACCCAGTACTTC	CASSSITGTSLETQYF
-	TRBD2	TRBV5-1	TRBJ2-7	TGCGCCAGCAGCTTGCTAGCGGCACTCCGACCCTACGAGCAGTACTTC	CASSLLAALRPYEQYF
-	-	TRBV10-3	TRBJ1-2	TGTGCCATCAGTCCCAGGGAGGACTATGGCTACACCTTC	CAISPREDYGYTF
-	-	TRBV6-1	TRBJ2-7	TGTGCCAGCAGTGAAACTCCGGGGGGCTCTAAGTACGAGCAGTACTTC	CASSETPGGSKYEQYF
-	-	TRBV24-1	TRBJ1-5	TGTGCCACCAGTGACCCGCGCAGGGAGGTAGGGCAGCCCCAGCATTTT	CATSDPRREVGQPQHF
-	TRBD2	TRBV25-1	TRBJ2-2	TGTGCCAGCAGTGAATCAGGGCGGGGGGCGATCACCGGGGAGCTGTTTTTT	CASSESGRGAITGELFF
-	-	TRBV5-6	TRBJ1-3	TGTGCCAGCAGTTACTCGGTCGCGAACACCATATATTTT	CASSYSVANTIYF
-	-	TRBV15	TRBJ2-5	TGTGCCACCAGCGTCCATACCGGGAAGACCCAGTACTTC	CATSVHTGKTQYF
-	-	TRBV2	TRBJ2-1	TGTGCCAGTACGGCGGGACTCTACTACAATGAGCAGTTCTTC	CASTAGLYYNEQFF
-	TRBD1	TRBV6-5	TRBJ1-2	TGTGCCAGCAGGCGGACAGGAGAGGGCTACACCTTC	CASRRTGEGYTF
-	TRBD2	TRBV24-1	TRBJ2-3	TGTGCCACCAGTGATTGGTTAGCGGGAGAGGTTGACACAGATACGCAGTATTTT	CATSDWLAGEVDTDTQYF
-	TRBD1	TRBV4-1	TRBJ2-5	TGCGCCAGCAGCCAAGATCTGACAGGGTGGGAGACCCAGTACTTC	CASSQDLTGWETQYF
-	-	TRBV6-5	TRBJ1-1	TGTGCCAGCAGCAACGAGGTGAACACTGAAGCTTTCTTT	CASSNEVNTEAFF
few	-	TRBV11-2	TRBJ1-5	TGTGCCAGCAGCTTGGGCAGCTATAGCAATCAGCCCCAGCATTTT	CASSLGSYSNQPQHF
once	TRBD1	TRBV2	TRBJ1-1	TGTGCCAGCAGTGAACAGGACAGGACGAACACTGAAGCTTTCTTT	CASSEQDRTNTEAFF
-	-	TRBV6-6	TRBJ2-7	TGTGCCAGCAGTTCCGTCTACGAGCAGTACTTC	CASSSVYEQYF